This T cell receptor (beta chain) was profiled in a study of PD-L1 blockade in urothelial cancer. Whole-study context: Patients, treated from 2014 onward, received atezolizumab 1,200 mg intravenously every 3 weeks. Between 0 and 3 chemotherapy regimens preceded treatment for each patient. Blood analysis took place 3 weeks (second dose) and 6 weeks after treatment start.

Each PCR received spiked synthetic TCR analog templates. Sequencing used immunoSEQ multiplex PCR; TCRdb keeps in-frame clones, though not all of them. This table holds tens of thousands of clones, about 83% found once. Time point indicated: pretreatment peripheral blood. This TCR came from a man between 60 and 70 years old with urothelial cancer. The sequenced sample was PBMCs, obtained around atezolizumab (anti-PD-L1) treatment.

This CDR3 is CASSPYRGTYNEQFF. DNA of the CDR3: TGCGCCAGCAGCCCATACAGGGGGACCTACAATGAGCAGTTCTTC. The V call is TRBV5-1, the J call TRBJ2-1, with 8 bases that match TRBD1. The germline CDR1 and CDR2 sequences are SGHRS and YFSETQ. V trimming: 4 bases; J trimming: 2 bases; junction bases outside the gene matches: 5. The CDR3 totals 15 residues.